Following are 32 T cell receptor beta chains from one sample sequenced in a study of cytomegalovirus exposure and HLA in healthy donors. Use of 60 Vbeta and 13 Jbeta primers characterized the PCR. Data came from immunoSEQ multiplex PCR; TCRdb stores just in-frame clones and leaves some out. Of 170,000 or so clones in the sample, approximately 78% are singletons; the top ten hold approximately 3.1%. The sample comprised PBMCs. These receptors were collected from a woman in her thirties or forties in good health and CMV-seronegative.

The V and J genes are TRBV19 and TRBJ2-7; the match to TRBD1 covers 7 bases. The germline V gene has CDR1 LNHDA and CDR2 SQIVND (reference sequence). Unmatched junction bases numbered 13, after V lost 3 bases and J lost 2 bases. This CDR3 comprises 17 residues. This CDR3 reads CASSITSGGSNPYEQYF. CDR3 in DNA: TGTGCCAGTAGTATCACGTCAGGGGGATCGAATCCCTACGAGCAGTACTTC.

V and J are TRBV6-5 and TRBJ1-1, with D perhaps TRBD1 (5 bases). Trimming stripped 10 bases from V and 0 bases from J, with 12 bases between. The CDR3 consists of 13 residues. Germline CDR1 and CDR2: MNHEY and SVGAGI. This chain's CDR3 is CATKDSMNTEAFF. CDR3 DNA: TGTGCCACCAAAGACAGCATGAACACTGAAGCTTTCTTT.

The chain combines TRBV19 with TRBJ1-2; 10 nucleotides align to TRBD1. Germline CDR1 LNHDA, CDR2 SQIVND (reference sequence). J lost 4 bases, V lost 9 bases, and 5 bases had no gene match. The CDR3 length is 13 residues. This chain's CDR3 is CASRDRGTYGYTF. The CDR3 bases are TGTGCCAGCCGGGACAGGGGCACCTATGGCTACACCTTC.

This chain uses TRBV29-1 with TRBJ2-7; D perhaps matches TRBD2 (5 bases). The CDR3 length is 14 residues. Germline-derived CDR1 and CDR2 are SQVTM and ANQGSEA. Trimming took off 3 bases at V and 5 bases at J, with 17 bases between the two ends. The CDR3 sequence: CSVERTPGVDEQYF. The CDR3 DNA follows: TGCAGCGTTGAGAGGACGCCCGGGGTTGACGAGCAGTACTTC.

This chain joins TRBV4-1 and TRBJ1-5, with TRBD1 matching over 8 bases. The CDR3 spans 18 residues. The V gene end was trimmed by 0 bases and the J gene end by 0 bases; junction bases not matched to a gene: 7. Germline lookup yields CDR1 MGHRA and CDR2 YSYEKL. The CDR3 reads CASSQERPGGFSNQPQHF. The CDR3 coding sequence is TGCGCCAGCAGCCAAGAACGGCCAGGGGGCTTTAGCAATCAGCCCCAGCATTTT.

V usage is TRBV4-2 and J usage is TRBJ2-5; 13 nucleotides match TRBD2. Germline V lookup: CDR1 LGHNA, CDR2 YNFKEQ. V was pared by 1 base and J by 2 bases, with 1 base of the junction left unmatched. This CDR3 is 16 amino acids long. The CDR3 DNA reads TGTGCCAGCAGCCAAGTGGGACTAGCGGGGCAAGAGACCCAGTACTTC. Amino acid sequence: CASSQVGLAGQETQYF.

The chain combines TRBV15 with TRBJ1-1, with 7 bases fitting TRBD1. With 4 bases clipped from V and 1 base from J, the junction kept 18 bases outside the gene matches. The CDR3 covers 19 residues. CDR1 and CDR2 from the germline V gene are LNHNV and YYDKDF (reference sequence). CDR3 residues: CATSKHKAGTVDRNTEAFF. Here the CDR3 DNA reads TGTGCCACCAGCAAACATAAAGCCGGGACAGTGGACCGGAACACTGAAGCTTTCTTT.

V gene TRBV7-8 combines with J gene TRBJ2-1; TRBD2 is a possible D gene (6 bases). Per germline, CDR1 SGHVS and CDR2 FQNEAQ. Trimming took 0 bases from V and 10 from J, leaving 19 bases between them. This CDR3 comprises 16 residues. The CDR3 loop reads CASSLASGYENHEQFF. The CDR3 region has the DNA TGTGCCAGCAGCTTAGCAAGCGGGTACGAAAATCACGAGCAGTTCTTC.

The CDR3 DNA follows: TGTGCCAGCCTAGGGCCTCGGGAGGGGGCCAGATATGGCTACACCTTC. It encodes CASLGPREGARYGYTF. J is TRBJ1-2 and V is TRBV28, with 7 positions matching TRBD1. The CDR3 loop spans 16 amino acids. V dropped 8 bases and J dropped 5; count of bases not matched to a gene: 17. CDR1 and CDR2 (germline): MDHEN, SYDVKM.

The V and J genes are TRBV7-2 and TRBJ2-7; 9 nucleotides line up with TRBD1. V shed 1 base and J 0 bases; nucleotides not matched to a gene: 4. The V gene's germline CDR1 is SGHTA and CDR2 FQGNSA. CDR3 length: 16 residues. CDR3 protein: CASSLGGTGSSYEQYF. The CDR3 region has the DNA TGTGCCAGCAGCTTAGGAGGGACAGGGAGCTCCTACGAGCAGTACTTC.

The chain employs TRBV7-9 and TRBJ1-6; D remains unclear. The V gene's germline CDR1 is SEHNR and CDR2 FQNEAQ (reference sequence). The CDR3 is made up of 16 amino acids. Trimming shortened V by 6 bases and J by 0 bases, and 12 bases separated the two germline ends. This CDR3 is CASSLLMSSYNSPLHF. DNA of the CDR3: TGTGCCAGCAGTCTTCTTATGAGCTCCTATAATTCACCCCTCCACTTT.

V is TRBV13 and J is TRBJ2-3; 11 bases are a match to TRBD2. The V segment lost 1 base and the J segment 3 bases; nucleotides outside the gene matches: 9. This CDR3 region has 18 residues. Germline V gene sequence: CDR1 PRHDT, CDR2 FYEKMQ (reference sequence). The CDR3 reads CASSLVVAGGLTTDTQYF. The CDR3 region has the DNA TGTGCCAGCAGCTTAGTAGTAGCGGGGGGGCTGACAACAGATACGCAGTATTTT.

The chain recombines TRBV9 with TRBJ2-5, with D hard to call. Trimming removed 3 bases at V and 0 bases at J, with 6 bases between. The CDR3 totals 13 residues. Germline V gene lookup returns CDR1 SGDLS and CDR2 YYNGEE. This CDR3 reads CASSAPNQETQYF. The CDR3, as DNA: TGTGCCAGCAGCGCCCCAAACCAAGAGACCCAGTACTTC.

This clone was observed a few times. This same CDR3 is encoded by further DNA sequences in the sample. The CDR3 DNA sequence: TGCGCCAGCAGCCGAGACAGGGCAGATACGCAGTATTTT. This encodes CASSRDRADTQYF. V usage is TRBV5-1 and J usage is TRBJ2-3, with 7 bases fitting TRBD1. This CDR3 contains 13 residues. Germline CDR1 SGHRS, CDR2 YFSETQ. V lost 4 bases to trimming and J lost 4 bases; unmatched junction nucleotides: 3.

In DNA form, the CDR3 reads TGTGCCAGTAGTATTTCGCCAGGGTACACCGGGGAGCTGTTTTTT. Translation: CASSISPGYTGELFF. This chain uses TRBV19 with TRBJ2-2, with a possible D match to TRBD1 (5 bases). Trimming left V 3 bases short and J 3 bases short, with 11 bases between. The CDR3 extends over 15 amino acids. Germline lookup yields CDR1 LNHDA and CDR2 SQIVND (reference sequence).

The chain combines TRBV25-1 with TRBJ2-1; D is possibly TRBD2 (6 bases). Germline CDR1 MGHDK, CDR2 SYGVNS. CDR3 length equals 15 residues. Trimming stripped 8 bases from V and 2 bases from J, with 16 bases between. The CDR3 protein is CASGLSGTTYNEQFF. As DNA, the CDR3 is TGTGCCAGCGGACTAAGCGGTACCACCTACAATGAGCAGTTCTTC. Complete variable domain (other parts from reference TRBV25-1 and TRBJ2-1): EADIYQTPRYLVIGTGKKITLECSQTMGHDKMYWYQQDPGMELHLIHYSYGVNSTEKGDLSSESTVSRIRTEHFPLTLESARPSHTSQYLCASGLSGTTYNEQFFGPGTRLTVL.

This clone was counted once. As DNA, the CDR3 is TGTGCCAGCAATTCGGGGGAGCAGTTCTTC. Its protein is CASNSGEQFF. This rearrangement joins TRBV2 to TRBJ2-1, with a possible D match to TRBD2 (5 bases). Germline V lookup: CDR1 SNHLY, CDR2 FYNNEI. Trimming removed 7 bases from V and 10 bases from J, with 8 bases in between. The CDR3 has 10 amino acids.

The rearrangement joins TRBV19 to TRBJ2-7; 9 positions match TRBD1. The CDR3 consists of 14 residues. Germline V lookup: CDR1 LNHDA, CDR2 SQIVND (reference sequence). Trimming cost V 5 bases and J 6 bases; bases outside gene matches: 8. The CDR3 nucleotides are TGTGCCAGTAGTGACAGGGGGTATCTTGGCGAGCAGTACTTC. Translated: CASSDRGYLGEQYF.

This clone was found a few times. The J gene is TRBJ1-6, the V gene TRBV5-6, with TRBD1 as a possible D gene (5 bases). The length of the CDR3 is 14 residues. Trimming took 2 bases from V and 9 from J, leaving 12 bases between them. Germline CDR1 SGHDT, CDR2 YYEEEE. CDR3 in DNA: TGTGCCAGCAGCTTTGTTGCAGGGTTTTCACCCCTCCACTTT. Protein sequence: CASSFVAGFSPLHF. Variable domain in full (rest from reference TRBV5-6 and TRBJ1-6): DAGVTQSPTHLIKTRGQQVTLRCSPKSGHDTVSWYQQALGQGPQFIFQYYEEEERQRGNFPDRFSGHQFPNYSSELNVNALLLGDSALYLCASSFVAGFSPLHFGNGTRLTVT.

The chain links TRBV5-4 to TRBJ1-2, with 7 nucleotides matching TRBD1. CDR3 length equals 15 residues. Germline V gene sequence: CDR1 SGHNT, CDR2 YYREEE (reference sequence). V lost 1 base and J lost 1; bases outside the gene matches: 4. CDR3 in amino acids: CASSLRTGDNYGYTF. In DNA form, the CDR3 reads TGTGCCAGCAGCTTGCGGACAGGAGATAACTATGGCTACACCTTC.

This CDR3 is CATSMRGGSLTGELFF. For the CDR3, the DNA is TGTGCCACCAGCATGAGAGGGGGTTCTCTCACCGGGGAGCTGTTTTTT. The J gene is TRBJ2-2, the V gene TRBV15; tentatively, D is TRBD1 (6 bases). The V end lost 4 bases, the J end lost 4 bases, and 16 bases lay between the germline ends. Germline assignment: CDR1 LNHNV and CDR2 YYDKDF (reference sequence). This CDR3 contains 16 residues.

This clone has a handful of counts. The V and J genes are TRBV19 and TRBJ1-4, with 8 bases fitting TRBD1. The J segment lost 7 bases and the V segment lost 4 bases, leaving 8 bases of the junction unmatched. This CDR3 is built from 15 residues. Germline V CDR1 and CDR2: LNHDA, SQIVND (reference sequence). The CDR3 reads CASSRQQGAGEKLFF. Here the CDR3 DNA reads TGTGCCAGTAGTAGGCAGCAGGGGGCGGGTGAAAAACTGTTTTTT.

V and J are TRBV18 and TRBJ2-1; 14 nucleotides align to TRBD2. The CDR3 has 15 residues. Looked up from germline, CDR1 is KGHSH and CDR2 is LQKENI. Trimming at V came to 1 base and at J to 15 bases, leaving 8 bases not matched to a gene. The CDR3 loop is CASSPRETSGGERFF. CDR3 sequence (DNA): TGTGCCAGCTCACCACGTGAGACTAGCGGGGGGGAAAGGTTCTTC.

Concerning this clone itself: The same CDR3 arises from other DNA sequences in this sample as well. The CDR3 nucleotides are TGCAGCGTTGGGGGGCGACAGAACACTGAAGCTTTCTTT. It yields the protein CSVGGRQNTEAFF. This sequence joins TRBV29-1 and TRBJ1-1; possibly TRBD1 for D (6 bases). Trimming took 4 bases from V and 1 from J, leaving 10 bases between them. CDR1 and CDR2 from the germline V gene are SQVTM and ANQGSEA. CDR3 length: 13 residues. Full variable domain (missing parts from reference TRBV29-1 and TRBJ1-1): SAVISQKPSRDICQRGTSLTIQCQVDSQVTMMFWYRQQPGQSLTLIATANQGSEATYESGFVIDKFPISRPNLTFSTLTVSNMSPEDSSIYLCSVGGRQNTEAFFGQGTRLTVV.

V is TRBV2 and J is TRBJ2-7; 7 positions match TRBD2. V gave up 1 base and J gave up 2 bases; unmatched junction bases: 8. The CDR3 runs to 16 residues. The germline V gene has CDR1 SNHLY and CDR2 FYNNEI. For the CDR3, the DNA is TGTGCCAGCAGTGAAGTCCCTGCGGGGGAAGCCTACGAGCAGTACTTC. Translation gives CASSEVPAGEAYEQYF. The entire variable domain, with the rest obtained from reference TRBV2 and TRBJ2-7, is as follows: EPEVTQTPSHQVTQMGQEVILRCVPISNHLYFYWYRQILGQKVEFLVSFYNNEISEKSEIFDDQFSVERPDGSNFTLKIRSTKLEDSAMYFCASSEVPAGEAYEQYFGPGTRLTVT.

The sample holds a few counts of this clone. This chain joins TRBV29-1 and TRBJ1-1, with 9 bases that match TRBD1. The CDR3 loop spans 14 amino acids. Germline CDR1 SQVTM, CDR2 ANQGSEA. The V and J ends lost 6 bases and 1 base, in that order; junction bases with no gene match: 6. The CDR3 protein is CSVLDRGGNTEAFF. The CDR3 bases are TGCAGCGTGCTGGACAGGGGCGGGAACACTGAAGCTTTCTTT.

The chain is built from TRBV11-2 and TRBJ2-2, with 8 bases matching TRBD2. There are 15 residues in the CDR3. Germline assignment: CDR1 SGHAT and CDR2 FQNNGV. With V trimmed by 3 bases and J by 9 bases, 9 bases remained unmatched. The CDR3 DNA reads TGTGCCAGCAGCTTCAGCGGGGGCCAATACAGGGAGCTGTTTTTT. Translation gives CASSFSGGQYRELFF.

In its sample, this clone was seen many times. This chain connects TRBV19 to TRBJ1-5; 8 bases fit TRBD1. Trimming cost V 7 bases and J 2 bases; bases outside gene matches: 4. The CDR3 spans 14 residues. Germline CDR1 and CDR2: LNHDA and SQIVND (reference sequence). CDR3 DNA sequence: TGTGCCAGTACCCTGGACAGGGGCAATCAGCCCCAGCATTTT. Its translation is CASTLDRGNQPQHF.

The chain combines TRBV5-1 with TRBJ2-3; TRBD2 matches at 12 bases. CDR1 and CDR2 (germline): SGHRS, YFSETQ. This CDR3 comprises 16 residues. Trimming took 2 bases from V and 5 from J; bases not matched to a gene: 6. The CDR3 spells CASSLPLAGGVDTQYF. The CDR3 DNA sequence: TGCGCCAGCAGCTTACCACTAGCGGGGGGCGTAGATACGCAGTATTTT.

The chain joins TRBV11-2 to TRBJ2-5; 10 nucleotides align to TRBD2. Losses at the gene ends were 1 base for V and 5 bases for J; bases not matched to a gene: 4. This CDR3 is built from 15 residues. Germline values: CDR1 SGHAT, CDR2 FQNNGV. CDR3 nucleotide sequence: TGTGCCAGCAGCTTAGCAGCGGGGGGGAGGGAGACCCAGTACTTC. It translates to CASSLAAGGRETQYF. The variable domain in full, with the rest retrieved from reference TRBV11-2 and TRBJ2-5, is EAGVAQSPRYKIIEKRQSVAFWCNPISGHATLYWYQQILGQGPKLLIQFQNNGVVDDSQLPKDRFSAERLKGVDSTLKIQPAKLEDSAVYLCASSLAAGGRETQYFGPGTRLLVL.

The rearrangement uses TRBV18 and TRBJ2-2, with TRBD1 identical over 10 bases. CDR3 length equals 17 residues. Trimming took 4 bases from V and 4 from J; bases not matched to a gene: 9. Per germline, CDR1 KGHSH and CDR2 LQKENI. CDR3 DNA: TGTGCCAGCTCACAACGGGACAGGGGTTTTGCCACCGGGGAGCTGTTTTTT. It is translated as CASSQRDRGFATGELFF.

In the case of this clone: A read error may account for a junction end that differs from germline. The same CDR3 can be traced to other DNA sequences in this sample. The V and J genes are TRBV9 and TRBJ1-1; 8 nucleotides match TRBD1. The CDR3 consists of 20 residues. Germline lookup yields CDR1 SGDLS and CDR2 YYNGEE. CDR3 coding DNA: TGTGCCAGCAGCCTCACCTCCCCCCCACCCAGGGGGCGGGGGTACACTGAAGCCTTCTTT. Amino acids: CASSLTSPPPRGRGYTEAFF.